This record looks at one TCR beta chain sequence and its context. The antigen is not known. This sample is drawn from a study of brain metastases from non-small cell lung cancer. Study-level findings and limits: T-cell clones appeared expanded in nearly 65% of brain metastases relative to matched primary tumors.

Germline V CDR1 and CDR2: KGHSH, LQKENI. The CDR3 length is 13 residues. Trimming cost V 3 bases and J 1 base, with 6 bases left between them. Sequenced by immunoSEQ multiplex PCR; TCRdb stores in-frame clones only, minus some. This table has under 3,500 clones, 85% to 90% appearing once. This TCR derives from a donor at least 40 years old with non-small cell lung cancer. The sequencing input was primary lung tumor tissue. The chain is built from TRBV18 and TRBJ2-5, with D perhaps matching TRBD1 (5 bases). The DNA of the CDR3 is TGTGCCAGCTCACCCCAGGGCCAAGAGACCCAGTACTTC. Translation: CASSPQGQETQYF.